Listed below are T cell receptor beta chains from one sample, sequenced in a study of preoperative IRX-2 immunotherapy in early breast cancer. The method was immunoSEQ multiplex PCR; TCRdb's version includes in-frame clones alone and lacks a portion of them. Among some 35,000 clones listed, roughly 80% were seen once. The source material was lymph node tissue, sampled after IRX-2 immunotherapy. All receptors come from a human donor with breast cancer. Each CDR3 is given with its conserved first and last residue.

J | V | CDR3
TRBJ1-1 | TRBV11-3 | CASSLYRANTEAFF
TRBJ2-1 | TRBV11-3 | CASSSLPGGYNEQFF
TRBJ1-1 | TRBV11-3 | CASSRTGQGAQSPEAFF
TRBJ2-2 | TRBV29-1 | CSGGTSGGTGELFF
TRBJ2-7 | TRBV5-1 | CASSLDSLGPYEQYF
TRBJ1-6 | TRBV11-3 | CASSPQTYNSPLHF
TRBJ2-5 | TRBV19 | CASSISSGGLQETQYF
TRBJ1-2 | TRBV19 | CASTRDSLNYGYTF
TRBJ2-3 | TRBV6-8 | CASSYSRAGQGTTDTQYF
TRBJ1-6 | TRBV9 | CASSGQETQSPLHF
TRBJ2-3 | TRBV11-3 | CASSPSDRGRDTQYF
TRBJ2-1 | TRBV15 | CATSRPTGANYNEQFF
TRBJ1-3 | TRBV6-8 | CASWAAGRPSSGNTIYF
TRBJ1-1 | TRBV6-8 | CASSGRDDRNTEAFF
TRBJ2-2 | TRBV11-3 | CASSSVYINTGELFF
TRBJ2-2 | TRBV14 | CASSQDLDVFGLFF
TRBJ1-2 | TRBV19 | CASRPDRRYGYTF
TRBJ1-5 | TRBV6-8 | CASSRENSRNQPQHF
TRBJ1-1 | TRBV6-8 | CASSYSMSVNTEAFF
TRBJ2-5 | TRBV6-7 | CARWTRETQYF
TRBJ2-7 | TRBV6-8 | CASSFQGSEQYF
TRBJ1-5 | TRBV19 | CASSKGAHQPQHF
TRBJ1-5 | TRBV6-8 | CASSPQGYSNQPQHF
TRBJ1-2 | TRBV19 | CASSITGGRANYGYTF
TRBJ2-7 | TRBV6-8 | CASSRTSGFSSYEQYF
TRBJ2-5 | TRBV6-8 | CASSQGVLVKETQYF
TRBJ1-6 | TRBV10-2 | CASRTTGTGNSPLHF
TRBJ1-2 | TRBV28 | CASSDEGDGNYGYTF
TRBJ2-2 | TRBV5-1 | CASSFGTENTGELFF
TRBJ1-2 | TRBV11-3 | CASSLDGQAPYGYTF
TRBJ2-2 | TRBV10-3 | CAISESINTGELFF
TRBJ1-1 | TRBV7-6 | CASSRDNVGRGTEAFF
TRBJ1-1 | TRBV18 | CASSPNEGTEAFF
TRBJ2-7 | TRBV6-8 | CAISPRDNSYEQYF
TRBJ2-7 | TRBV6-8 | CASRGTGSYEQYF
TRBJ2-5 | TRBV5-1 | CASSLGGGQDGQETQYF
TRBJ2-7 | TRBV4-1 | CASSQDTDSGSSYEQYF
TRBJ1-5 | TRBV7-8 | CASSSLHLEAQHF
TRBJ1-6 | TRBV5-1 | CASSPRTGDNSPLHF
TRBJ1-3 | TRBV11-3 | CASSLTQGTAGNTIYF
TRBJ1-4 | TRBV6-8 | CASIGNRPVAKNEKLFF
TRBJ2-7 | TRBV6-8 | CASRGVANSYEQYF
TRBJ1-4 | TRBV1 | CASSQVKQSNEKLFF
TRBJ1-1 | TRBV6-8 | CASGQGEPGFTEAFF
TRBJ2-3 | TRBV6-8 | CASSRGTGVTDTQYF